This TCR beta chain was profiled in a study of vaccination effects on CD4 cells after COVID-19. Sequenced by immunoSEQ multiplex PCR; TCRdb stores in-frame clones only, minus some. Found here are 60,000 to 80,000 clones, about 67% of them singletons; the top ten hold around 2.2%. The culture ran for 10 days, and then CD4+ T cells were isolated. Vaccination of participants consisted of two doses of either the BNT162b2 or mRNA-1273 vaccine. Vaccinated recipients, who were negative for nucleocapsid antibodies, had no history of SARS-CoV-2 infection. CDR1 is SGHTS and CDR2 is YDEGEE in the germline V gene. This CDR3 is built from 16 residues. Losses at the gene ends were 0 bases for V and 4 bases for J; bases not matched to a gene: 8. This clone has a handful of counts. The antigen remains undetermined.

This receptor was obtained from a human donor who received a COVID-19 vaccine. The chain recombines TRBV5-8 with TRBJ2-3, with 7 bases lining up with TRBD1. The sequenced sample was CD4+ T cells from PBMCs cultured without peptide, obtained after COVID-19 vaccination. CDR3 residues: CASSLARGTAPDTQYF. As DNA, the CDR3 is TGTGCCAGCAGCTTGGCCAGGGGGACAGCGCCAGATACGCAGTATTTT.